This paragraph covers one T cell receptor beta chain sequence. What it binds is not known. The sample is drawn from a study of T cell responses to AZD1222 COVID-19 vaccine. Study-wide findings and caveats: Spike-specific TCR depth and breadth grew after two AZD1222 doses. There were mostly white British donors and more females than males, and clonal diversity was possibly underestimated. Seropositive AZD1222 recipients at baseline numbered only five or six.

Analysis merged second doses at about 4 or about 12 weeks. The assay was immunoSEQ multiplex PCR, and TCRdb's table has in-frame clones only and misses some. The sample has about 110,000 clones, nearly 90% seen once. This CDR3 contains 15 residues. Germline loops: CDR1 ENHRY, CDR2 SYGVKD. V lost 3 bases and J 5 bases, leaving 16 bases between the germline ends. The sequence derives from an adult who received the AZD1222 COVID-19 vaccine. The chain joins TRBV10-3 to TRBJ2-5; either TRBD1 or TRBD2 may fit D (5 bases each). This specimen consisted of peripheral blood, obtained 28 days after the second AZD1222 dose. The DNA for the CDR3 is TGTGCCATCAGTGATACCGGGACGCCGGGTGAGACCCAGTACTTC. As protein: CAISDTGTPGETQYF.